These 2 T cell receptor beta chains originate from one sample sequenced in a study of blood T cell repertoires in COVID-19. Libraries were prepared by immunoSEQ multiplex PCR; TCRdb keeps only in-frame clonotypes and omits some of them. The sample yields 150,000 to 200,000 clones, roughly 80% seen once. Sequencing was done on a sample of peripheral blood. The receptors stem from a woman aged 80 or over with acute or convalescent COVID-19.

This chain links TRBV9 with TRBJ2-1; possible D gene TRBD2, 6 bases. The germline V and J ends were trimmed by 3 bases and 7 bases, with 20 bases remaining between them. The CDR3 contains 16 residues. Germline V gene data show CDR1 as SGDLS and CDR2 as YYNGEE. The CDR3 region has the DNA TGTGCCAGCAGCGCCTACGGGACGACGGAGGGTAATGAGCAGTTCTTC. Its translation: CASSAYGTTEGNEQFF.

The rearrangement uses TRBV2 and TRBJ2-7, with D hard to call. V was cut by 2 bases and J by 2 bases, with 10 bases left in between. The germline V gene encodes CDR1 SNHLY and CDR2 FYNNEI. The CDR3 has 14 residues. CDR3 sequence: CASSESRFTYEQYF. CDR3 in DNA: TGTGCCAGCAGTGAAAGTAGATTCACCTACGAGCAGTACTTC. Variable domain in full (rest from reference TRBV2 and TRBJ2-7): EPEVTQTPSHQVTQMGQEVILRCVPISNHLYFYWYRQILGQKVEFLVSFYNNEISEKSEIFDDQFSVERPDGSNFTLKIRSTKLEDSAMYFCASSESRFTYEQYFGPGTRLTVT.